This T cell receptor (beta chain) was retrieved from a study of OX40 agonist ivuxolimab in advanced cancers. Germline values: CDR1 SGHDT, CDR2 YYEEEE. The CDR3 runs to 11 residues. The V and J ends lost 3 bases and 7 bases respectively, with 5 bases between them. Notes on this clone: Its antigen remains unidentified. Additional DNA sequences in this sample encode the identical CDR3.

Here immunoSEQ multiplex PCR was the method, and the copy in TCRdb shows in-frame clones only, minus some. The top ten hold 0.55% to 0.75% of the sample, which has 65,000 to 85,000 clones, around 90% seen once. General study results and limits: Clonal expansion in partial responders at 0.1-3.0 mg/kg ranked among the lowest.

This specimen consisted of CD4+ or CD8+ T cells sorted from blood, obtained in a trial of the OX40 agonist ivuxolimab. This chain links TRBV5-6 with TRBJ2-1; unclear D gene. The TCR sequence derives from an adult with an advanced solid tumor such as melanoma, head and neck, liver or kidney cancer. The CDR3 DNA reads TGTGCCAGCAGCTCTGGGAATGAGCAGTTCTTC. Protein: CASSSGNEQFF.